Listed here are 10 T cell receptor beta chains from one sample, sequenced in a study of cytomegalovirus exposure and HLA in healthy donors. PCR used 60 Vbeta primers and 13 Jbeta primers. This table comes from immunoSEQ multiplex PCR, and its TCRdb copy is limited to in-frame clones, with some not included. The table records 100,000 to 150,000 clones, 70% to 85% of them present only once. The sequencing sample was made of PBMCs. The receptors here all came from a woman between 45 and 65 years old in good health and CMV-seropositive.

In its sample, this clone was seen a few times. V gene TRBV15 combines with J gene TRBJ2-5, with a tentative D call TRBD2 (6 bases). Gene TRBJ2-7 matches the end of the DNA better, so the J call may be wrong. CDR1 and CDR2 (germline): LNHNV, YYDKDF (reference sequence). The CDR3 sequence is 14 residues long. The CDR3 DNA reads as TGTGCCACCAGCAGAGATCGGGAGCCCTACGAGCAGTACTTC. Amino acid sequence: CATSRDREPYEQYF.

The V and J genes are TRBV10-3 and TRBJ1-2; TRBD1 agrees at 8 bases. Germline CDR1 reads ENHRY; CDR2 reads SYGVKD. V lost 4 bases, J lost 1 base, and 8 bases stayed unmatched. This CDR3 contains 16 residues. For the CDR3, the DNA is TGTGCCATCAGTGGGACGGGACAGGCCATTAACTATGGCTACACCTTC. Protein: CAISGTGQAINYGYTF.

The chain is built from TRBV9 and TRBJ2-6; D is possibly TRBD1 (7 bases). The V end was cut by 0 bases, the J end by 2 bases, with 21 bases between. The CDR3 contains 20 residues. CDR1 is SGDLS, CDR2 YYNGEE, per germline. CDR3 residues: CASSVGVIRGGGTGANVLTF. The CDR3 DNA sequence: TGTGCCAGCAGCGTAGGTGTGATTCGAGGGGGCGGGACTGGGGCCAACGTCCTGACTTTC. The full variable domain, in which reference TRBV9 and TRBJ2-6 provide the parts outside the CDR3, is DSGVTQTPKHLITATGQRVTLRCSPRSGDLSVYWYQQSLDQGLQFLIQYYNGEERAKGNILERFSAQQFPDLHSELNLSSLELGDSALYFCASSVGVIRGGGTGANVLTFGAGSRLTVL.

The rearrangement uses TRBV4-3 and TRBJ2-2, with 7 bases aligning to TRBD2. The germline CDR1 and CDR2 sequences are LGHNA and YSLEER. The CDR3 consists of 16 residues. V lost 2 bases to trimming and J lost 3 bases; unmatched junction nucleotides: 6. The CDR3 DNA reads as TGCGCCAGCAGCCAACGAGCGGGGCTGGACACCGGGGAGCTGTTTTTT. Translating it yields CASSQRAGLDTGELFF.

This clone was found a few times. The rearrangement links TRBV11-3 to TRBJ2-7, with D hard to call. CDR1 and CDR2 from the germline V gene are SGHNT and YENEEA. The V end was cut by 4 bases, the J end by 6 bases, with 16 bases between. The CDR3 runs 14 residues. Written as DNA, the CDR3 is TGTGCCAGCAGCTCCCAGACTGAAACCTCCGAGCAGTACTTC. This encodes CASSSQTETSEQYF.

CDR3 sequence reads: CASSNQIGESTDTQYF. The CDR3 DNA sequence: TGTGCCAGTAGTAATCAAATAGGAGAGAGCACAGATACGCAGTATTTT. The rearrangement joins TRBV19 to TRBJ2-3, with D hard to call. Trimming removed 4 bases at V and 0 bases at J, with 14 bases between. The germline CDR1 and CDR2 sequences are LNHDA and SQIVND (reference sequence). The CDR3 extends over 16 amino acids.

The gene calls are TRBV7-2 and TRBJ1-1; D is undetermined. The CDR3 has 15 residues. Germline values: CDR1 SGHTA, CDR2 FQGNSA. V lost 2 bases to trimming and J lost 0 bases, with 10 bases between them. The CDR3 is CASSLSGVLNTEAFF. In DNA form, the CDR3 reads TGTGCCAGCAGCTTATCCGGGGTACTGAACACTGAAGCTTTCTTT.

The chain has TRBV4-3 and TRBJ2-1; TRBD1 matches 10 bases. CDR3 length equals 16 residues. V was clipped by 4 bases and J by 7 bases; unmatched bases: 10. From germline, CDR1 is LGHNA and CDR2 YSLEER. The CDR3 bases are TGCGCCAGCAGCCCTCTCGCCGGGACAGGGGTTAATGAGCAGTTCTTC. It translates to CASSPLAGTGVNEQFF.

This sequence joins TRBV7-9 and TRBJ2-5; 9 bases align to TRBD1. V gave up 5 bases and J gave up 5 bases; unmatched junction bases: 12. The V gene's germline CDR1 is SEHNR and CDR2 FQNEAQ (reference sequence). The CDR3 is made up of 16 amino acids. The CDR3 reads CASSVPGTGSGETQYF. The DNA for the CDR3 is TGTGCCAGCAGCGTCCCCGGGACAGGGAGCGGCGAGACCCAGTACTTC.

The rearrangement joins TRBV7-3 to TRBJ2-1, with 11 bases identical to TRBD1. The V gene's germline CDR1 is SGHTA and CDR2 FQGTGA. After removal of 4 bases from V and 2 bases from J, the junction contained 1 base not matched to a gene. The CDR3 loop spans 15 amino acids. CDR3 amino acids: CASSWGQGAYNEQFF. Written as DNA, the CDR3 is TGTGCCAGCAGCTGGGGACAGGGGGCCTACAATGAGCAGTTCTTC. Variable domain in full (rest from reference TRBV7-3 and TRBJ2-1): GAGVSQTPSNKVTEKGKYVELRCDPISGHTALYWYRQSLGQGPEFLIYFQGTGAADDSGLPNDRFFAVRPEGSVSTLKIQRTERGDSAVYLCASSWGQGAYNEQFFGPGTRLTVL.